A single sample gave rise to the 32 T cell receptor beta chains below, sequenced in a study of OX40 agonist ivuxolimab in advanced cancers. The assay was immunoSEQ multiplex PCR, and TCRdb's table has in-frame clones only and misses some. Among roughly 92,000 clones listed, 91% were seen once. Sequences were derived from CD4+ or CD8+ T cells sorted from blood, sampled in a trial of the OX40 agonist ivuxolimab. The source is an adult with an advanced solid tumor such as melanoma, head and neck, liver or kidney cancer.

The chain has TRBV2 and TRBJ1-1; 11 nucleotides line up with TRBD1. This CDR3 region has 15 residues. The junction had 6 bases not matched to a gene; V was cut back by 7 bases and J by 2 bases. Germline V gene lookup returns CDR1 SNHLY and CDR2 FYNNEI. The CDR3 sequence is CASKDRGLINTEAFF. CDR3 in DNA: TGTGCCAGCAAGGACAGGGGGCTTATTAACACTGAAGCTTTCTTT.

This sequence joins TRBV5-4 and TRBJ2-1; 11 bases align to TRBD2. Trimming removed 4 bases from V and 4 bases from J; junction bases left unmatched: 4. The germline CDR1 and CDR2 sequences are SGHNT and YYREEE (reference sequence). This CDR3 region has 15 residues. The CDR3 spells CASSPTSGKYNEQFF. CDR3 DNA: TGTGCCAGCAGCCCGACTAGCGGGAAATACAATGAGCAGTTCTTC.

The J gene is TRBJ2-7, the V gene TRBV7-9; 10 bases match TRBD1. This CDR3 region has 15 residues. CDR1 is SEHNR, CDR2 FQNEAQ, per germline (reference sequence). Trimming cost V 5 bases and J 2 bases; bases outside gene matches: 6. CDR3 nucleotide sequence: TGTGCCAGCAGCCAATCCGGGACAGGGGCCTACGAGCAGTACTTC. Encoded protein: CASSQSGTGAYEQYF.

The chain has TRBV19 and TRBJ2-7; tentative D call: TRBD1 (5 bases). The CDR3 loop spans 14 amino acids. Germline CDR1 is LNHDA and CDR2 is SQIVND (reference sequence). Trimming left V 10 bases short and J 0 bases short, with 16 bases between. CDR3 sequence reads: CATSVSQVSYEQYF. Written as DNA, the CDR3 is TGTGCCACCAGCGTCTCACAGGTCTCCTACGAGCAGTACTTC.

The CDR3 nucleotides are TGTGCTAGTGGTTTTCGGGGGCCGTCAATCTATGGCTACACCTTC. The encoded protein is CASGFRGPSIYGYTF. V is TRBV12-5 and J is TRBJ1-2; the D gene is possibly TRBD1 (6 bases). Trimming removed 3 bases from V and 4 bases from J, with 15 bases in between. The CDR3 is 15 amino acids. Germline V gene data show CDR1 as LGHNT and CDR2 as FRNRAP.

The V and J genes are TRBV27 and TRBJ2-4; D not resolved. With 9 bases removed from V and 8 bases from J, the gap between germline ends came to 17 bases. The CDR3 consists of 13 residues. Germline lookup yields CDR1 MNHEY and CDR2 SMNVEV (reference sequence). CDR3 protein: CASRAWADDIQYF. Written as DNA, the CDR3 is TGTGCCAGTCGGGCGTGGGCCGATGACATTCAGTACTTC.

The J gene is TRBJ2-5, the V gene TRBV6-6, with 9 nucleotides matching TRBD1. The CDR3 runs to 16 residues. Trimming at V came to 2 bases and at J to 5 bases, leaving 9 bases not matched to a gene. Germline V CDR1 and CDR2: MNHNY, SVGAGI (reference sequence). The CDR3 reads CASSYLRTGDGETQYF. CDR3 DNA: TGTGCCAGCAGTTACCTTCGGACAGGGGATGGGGAGACCCAGTACTTC.

The sample holds one count of this clone. The gene calls are TRBV28 and TRBJ2-1, with TRBD2 matching 7 bases. V dropped 3 bases and J dropped 0; count of bases not matched to a gene: 2. CDR3 size: 15 residues. The V gene's germline CDR1 is MDHEN and CDR2 SYDVKM. The CDR3 DNA follows: TGTGCCAGCAGTTTCCCTAGCGGCTCCTACAATGAGCAGTTCTTC. This sequence encodes CASSFPSGSYNEQFF.

The chain employs TRBV19 and TRBJ2-5; D is unclear. The CDR3 has 14 residues. V was cut by 3 bases and J by 8 bases, with 16 bases left in between. Germline V lookup: CDR1 LNHDA, CDR2 SQIVND (reference sequence). The CDR3 DNA is TGTGCCAGTAGTATCGAGGCTCCCGAAGTTACCCAGTACTTC. Its protein is CASSIEAPEVTQYF.

The genes are TRBV19 and TRBJ2-7; D is perhaps TRBD1 (6 bases). Per germline, CDR1 LNHDA and CDR2 SQIVND (reference sequence). The V end lost 4 bases, the J end lost 5 bases, and 15 bases lay between the germline ends. This CDR3 has 14 amino acids. CDR3 nucleotides: TGTGCCAGTAGTACCGTCAGGGGTCCCAACGAGCAGTACTTC. It codes for CASSTVRGPNEQYF. Full variable domain (remainder filled in from reference TRBV19 and TRBJ2-7): DGGITQSPKYLFRKEGQNVTLSCEQNLNHDAMYWYRQDPGQGLRLIYYSQIVNDFQKGDIAEGYSVSREKKESFPLTVTSAQKNPTAFYLCASSTVRGPNEQYFGPGTRLTVT.

The chain couples TRBV29-1 to TRBJ2-1; the match to TRBD2 covers 7 bases. V shed 3 bases and J 3 bases; nucleotides not matched to a gene: 8. The germline gives CDR1 SQVTM, CDR2 ANQGSEA. The CDR3 is made up of 15 amino acids. CDR3 in DNA: TGCAGCGTTGAGCCCCTAGCGGCAATCTACAATGAGCAGTTCTTC. Translation: CSVEPLAAIYNEQFF.

The chain uses TRBV27 and TRBJ2-7, with 9 bases fitting TRBD1. The germline gives CDR1 MNHEY, CDR2 SMNVEV (reference sequence). CDR3 length: 14 residues. V shed 6 bases and J 7 bases; nucleotides not matched to a gene: 10. CDR3 coding DNA: TGTGCCAGCAGCGAACCTTACAGGGGGCCAGAGCAGTACTTC. Residues: CASSEPYRGPEQYF.

The rearrangement links TRBV28 to TRBJ2-7; no firm D call. The CDR3 runs to 17 residues. Germline values: CDR1 MDHEN, CDR2 SYDVKM. Trimming shortened V by 2 bases and J by 0 bases, and 17 bases separated the two germline ends. CDR3 region: CASSLKVLGDASYEQYF. CDR3 in DNA: TGTGCCAGCAGTTTAAAGGTTTTGGGTGACGCCTCCTACGAGCAGTACTTC.

The CDR3 coding sequence is TGCGCCAGCAGCTTCCCGGGGCTTAACGAGCAGTACTTC. Translation gives CASSFPGLNEQYF. The chain employs TRBV5-1 and TRBJ2-7, with D tentatively TRBD1 or TRBD2 (5 bases each). CDR1 and CDR2 (germline): SGHRS, YFSETQ. V was clipped by 2 bases and J by 5 bases, with 11 bases between them. The CDR3 length is 13 residues.

This clone was counted a single time. The chain uses TRBV30 and TRBJ2-1, with 11 nucleotides matching TRBD2. Trimming cost V 0 bases and J 9 bases; bases outside gene matches: 4. CDR3 length: 14 residues. Germline V CDR1 and CDR2: GTSNPN, SVGIG (reference sequence). This CDR3 is CAWSVTSGRGEQFF. The CDR3 DNA reads TGTGCCTGGAGTGTAACTAGCGGGAGAGGTGAGCAGTTCTTC.

The chain links TRBV7-2 to TRBJ2-7, with a possible D match to TRBD1 (6 bases). Germline values: CDR1 SGHTA, CDR2 FQGNSA. V lost 5 bases and J lost 1, with 12 bases in between. The CDR3 is 14 residues long. CDR3 bases: TGTGCCAGCAGCCCCGGGACATTATCCTACGAGCAGTACTTC. It specifies CASSPGTLSYEQYF.

This rearrangement joins TRBV28 to TRBJ1-6; D not certain. The germline V gene encodes CDR1 MDHEN and CDR2 SYDVKM. Trimming shortened V by 4 bases and J by 0 bases, and 7 bases separated the two germline ends. The CDR3 totals 15 residues. The CDR3: CASSYAGSYNSPLHF. Here the CDR3 DNA reads TGTGCCAGCAGTTACGCAGGCTCCTATAATTCACCCCTCCACTTT.

J is TRBJ2-6 and V is TRBV28; D unresolved. Germline loops: CDR1 MDHEN, CDR2 SYDVKM. Trimming left V 4 bases short and J 0 bases short, with 4 bases between. The CDR3 consists of 14 residues. The CDR3, as DNA: TGTGCCAGCAGTTATATCTCTGGGGCCAACGTCCTGACTTTC. Translated, it gives CASSYISGANVLTF. The full variable domain, in which reference TRBV28 and TRBJ2-6 provide the parts outside the CDR3, is DVKVTQSSRYLVKRTGEKVFLECVQDMDHENMFWYRQDPGLGLRLIYFSYDVKMKEKGDIPEGYSVSREKKERFSLILESASTNQTSMYLCASSYISGANVLTFGAGSRLTVL.

The chain is built from TRBV15 and TRBJ1-1; D is ambiguous. The V gene's germline CDR1 is LNHNV and CDR2 YYDKDF (reference sequence). This CDR3 has 12 residues. Trimming stripped 4 bases from V and 1 base from J, with 4 bases between. The CDR3 region is CATSIRNTEAFF. The CDR3 DNA reads as TGTGCCACCAGCATCAGGAACACTGAAGCTTTCTTT.

The gene calls are TRBV4-1 and TRBJ2-1, with 9 nucleotides matching TRBD2. The CDR3 runs 17 residues. The ends lost 0 bases at V and 6 bases at J; junction bases unmatched: 9. The V gene's germline CDR1 is MGHRA and CDR2 YSYEKL. This CDR3 reads CASSQDSSAGGPNEQFF. CDR3 sequence (DNA): TGCGCCAGCAGCCAAGATAGCTCCGCGGGAGGGCCCAATGAGCAGTTCTTC.

The chain couples TRBV27 to TRBJ2-7, with TRBD1 identical over 7 bases. The CDR3 is 13 residues long. The ends lost 3 bases at V and 3 bases at J; junction bases unmatched: 2. From germline, CDR1 is MNHEY and CDR2 SMNVEV (reference sequence). The CDR3 bases are TGTGCCAGCAGTTTGGGACAGTTCTACGAGCAGTACTTC. It is translated as CASSLGQFYEQYF.

This clone has only a few counts. The gene calls are TRBV28 and TRBJ2-7; D unresolved. Trimming pared 4 bases from V and 2 bases from J, leaving 12 bases between. The length of the CDR3 is 14 residues. Per the germline V gene, CDR1 is MDHEN and CDR2 is SYDVKM. CDR3 amino acids: CASSSGQATYEQYF. In DNA form, the CDR3 reads TGTGCCAGCAGTTCCGGGCAGGCTACCTACGAGCAGTACTTC.

V is TRBV11-3 and J is TRBJ2-5; TRBD2 aligns across 9 bases. This CDR3 spans 14 amino acids. V was clipped by 3 bases and J by 5 bases; unmatched bases: 4. Germline CDR1 is SGHNT and CDR2 is YENEEA. CDR3 region: CASSFSGSGETQYF. The DNA for the CDR3 is TGTGCCAGCAGCTTTAGCGGGAGCGGGGAGACCCAGTACTTC.

The chain employs TRBV21-1 and TRBJ2-6; the table's D gene call, TRBD1, was not cross checked with the DNA. TRBV21-1 is labeled a pseudogene. This CDR3 region has 19 residues. The CDR3 reads CASSKVVTGPGSGANVLTF. Written as DNA, the CDR3 is TGTGCCAGCAGCAAAGTGGTGACAGGACCAGGCTCTGGGGCCAACGTCCTGACTTTC.

The rearrangement joins TRBV7-9 to TRBJ1-4; D unresolved. The germline V and J ends were trimmed by 5 bases and 4 bases, with 14 bases remaining between them. CDR1 SEHNR and CDR2 FQNEAQ come from the germline V gene (reference sequence). The length of the CDR3 is 15 residues. This CDR3 is CASSPNEVRNEKLFF. CDR3 DNA sequence: TGTGCCAGCAGCCCGAATGAGGTCCGTAATGAAAAACTGTTTTTT.

The CDR3: CSVALAGVAEQYF. In DNA form, the CDR3 reads TGCAGCGTTGCACTAGCGGGAGTTGCCGAGCAGTACTTC. This chain joins TRBV29-1 and TRBJ2-7; TRBD2 matches at 11 bases. V was clipped by 4 bases and J by 6 bases; unmatched bases: 5. Germline CDR1 SQVTM, CDR2 ANQGSEA. CDR3 length equals 13 residues.

There are a few counts of this clone. The V call is TRBV19, the J call TRBJ2-1; D is ambiguous. Trimming cost V 4 bases and J 4 bases, with 8 bases left between them. Germline loops: CDR1 LNHDA, CDR2 SQIVND (reference sequence). CDR3 length equals 13 residues. The CDR3 region has the DNA TGTGCCAGTAGTACCAATCAGTACAATGAGCAGTTCTTC. It specifies CASSTNQYNEQFF.

This clone came up once. The chain carries TRBV9 and TRBJ2-1, with TRBD1 as a possible D gene (5 bases). V lost 5 bases to trimming and J lost 15 bases, with 6 bases between them. The CDR3 totals 8 residues. The germline V gene has CDR1 SGDLS and CDR2 YYNGEE. CDR3 in DNA: TGTGCCAGCAGGCAGGGGTTCTTC. It is translated as CASRQGFF.

As for this clone: At one end the junction does not follow the germline gene, possibly because of a read error. The chain couples TRBV11-1 to TRBJ2-5; D is perhaps TRBD1 (6 bases). Germline V gene data show CDR1 as SGHAT and CDR2 as FQDESV (reference sequence). The CDR3 length is 13 residues. The CDR3 DNA reads TGTGCCAGCAGCCGGGACAACCAAGATACCCAGTACTTC. Translating gives CASSRDNQDTQYF.

The chain uses TRBV28 and TRBJ2-5; 11 nucleotides line up with TRBD2. In germline, CDR1 is MDHEN, CDR2 SYDVKM. The V segment lost 3 bases and the J segment 2 bases; nucleotides outside the gene matches: 8. The CDR3 is 17 residues long. DNA of the CDR3: TGTGCCAGCAGTTTCCCCGGACTAGCGGGTACACAAGAGACCCAGTACTTC. Translation gives CASSFPGLAGTQETQYF.

The chain recombines TRBV4-1 with TRBJ2-1, with 9 bases identical to TRBD2. The trim removed 0 bases at V and 2 bases at J, leaving 8 bases unmatched. Germline CDR1 is MGHRA and CDR2 is YSYEKL. The CDR3 has 18 amino acids. The CDR3 sequence is CASSQESLAGGAYNEQFF. CDR3 DNA sequence: TGCGCCAGCAGCCAAGAGTCCCTCGCGGGAGGGGCCTACAATGAGCAGTTCTTC.

V usage is TRBV28 and J usage is TRBJ1-2; D is undetermined. CDR1 MDHEN and CDR2 SYDVKM come from the germline V gene. The CDR3 length is 13 residues. Trimming took 4 bases from V and 6 from J, leaving 12 bases between them. CDR3 loop: CASSYSGLNGYTF. CDR3 in DNA: TGTGCCAGCAGTTACTCGGGCCTCAATGGCTACACCTTC.